Listed below are T cell receptor beta chains from one sample, sequenced in a study of T cells in Graves' hyperthyroidism and ophthalmopathy. TCRdb passed the multiplex PCR reads through MiXCR, listing each CDR3 protein once. The sample contains about 500,000 distinct CDR3 sequences, roughly an eighth of which appear only once. The specimen was blood. The source of these receptors is a woman under 30 with Graves' hyperthyroidism. The CDR3 runs from the conserved cysteine through the conserved F or W. A D gene is named only where the DNA matches it firmly. Clone size is not always given. Where it is, it says once, few, many or a class for expanded clones.

CDR3	DNA	D	V	J	size
CAWSVPGAGNTIYF	TGTGCCTGGAGTGTACCAGGTGCTGGAAACACCATATATTTT	NA	TRBV30	TRBJ1-3	many
CASSPPWHPYNEQFF	TGTGCCAGCAGCCCCCCCTGGCACCCATACAATGAGCAGTTCTTC	NA	TRBV7-9	TRBJ2-1	many
CATSRPTSGGTGELFF	TGTGCCACCAGCAGACCTACTAGCGGGGGCACCGGGGAGCTGTTTTTT	TRBD2	TRBV15	TRBJ2-2	NA
CASSARTSGRAWVYEQYF	TGTGCCAGCAGTGCGAGGACTAGCGGGAGGGCCTGGGTTTACGAGCAGTACTTC	TRBD2	TRBV6-1	TRBJ2-7	many
CSVERTGTTEAFF	TGCAGCGTTGAACGTACAGGGACCACTGAAGCTTTCTTT	NA	TRBV29-1	TRBJ1-1	NA
CASRGDDYRGYTF	TGTGCCAGCAGGGGGGACGATTATCGGGGCTACACCTTC	NA	TRBV6-1	TRBJ1-2	many
CASSGDYGYTF	TGTGCCAGCAGTGGGGATTATGGCTACACCTTC	NA	TRBV2	TRBJ1-2	many
CSVAGTRDTDTQYF	TGCAGCGTCGCCGGGACTAGAGACACAGATACGCAGTATTTT	TRBD2	TRBV29-1	TRBJ2-3	NA
CASHPESGTVNQPQHF	TGTGCCAGCCATCCCGAATCCGGGACAGTCAATCAGCCCCAGCATTTT	TRBD1	TRBV19	TRBJ1-5	NA
CAWNQNPSLEGYTF	TGTGCCTGGAACCAAAATCCATCCCTAGAAGGCTACACCTTC	NA	TRBV30	TRBJ1-2	NA
CATSQKPGLAGPVTQYF	TGTGCCACCAGCCAAAAACCGGGACTAGCGGGACCGGTTACGCAGTATTTT	TRBD2	TRBV15	TRBJ2-3	many
CSATYSPTGELFF	TGCAGTGCTACATACAGCCCCACCGGGGAGCTGTTTTTT	NA	TRBV20-1	TRBJ2-2	NA
CASSLSTYEQYF	TGTGCCAGCAGTTTAAGCACCTACGAGCAGTACTTC	NA	TRBV28	TRBJ2-7	many
CASRQGPRYGYTF	TGTGCCAGCCGACAGGGACCTAGATACGGCTACACCTTC	TRBD1	TRBV6-1	TRBJ1-2	few
CASSSPLNAGGPGGQETQYF	TGTGCCAGCAGCTCCCCCCTCAACGCGGGAGGGCCAGGGGGACAAGAGACCCAGTACTTC	TRBD2	TRBV9	TRBJ2-5	many
CASSSRETQYF	TGTGCCAGCAGTTCCCGGGAGACCCAGTACTTC	NA	TRBV12-3/TRBV12-4	TRBJ2-5	many
CASSIDSSSTDTQYF	TGTGCCAGTAGTATAGACAGCTCTAGCACAGATACGCAGTATTTT	NA	TRBV19	TRBJ2-3	NA
CASSLQGTGYNQPQHF	TGTGCCAGCAGTTTACAAGGGACAGGGTACAATCAGCCCCAGCATTTT	TRBD1	TRBV27	TRBJ1-5	few
CASSEYGGTEAFF	TGTGCCAGCAGCGAGTACGGGGGTACTGAAGCTTTCTTT	NA	TRBV6-1	TRBJ1-1	many
CASSLAGGPSYNEQFF	TGTGCCAGCAGTCTAGCGGGAGGCCCCTCCTACAATGAGCAGTTCTTC	TRBD2	TRBV27	TRBJ2-1	many
CASSTQGQGRTEAFF	TGTGCCAGCAGCACCCAAGGGCAGGGAAGGACTGAAGCTTTCTTT	NA	TRBV7-2	TRBJ1-1	many
CASSLLPGLSQSEAFF	TGTGCCAGCAGTTTACTACCGGGCCTCTCCCAATCTGAAGCTTTCTTT	NA	TRBV27	TRBJ1-1	many
CASSPGTGETEAFF	TGTGCCAGCAGTCCCGGGACAGGGGAAACTGAAGCTTTCTTT	TRBD1	TRBV9	TRBJ1-1	many
CASSYRGYTF	TGTGCCAGCAGTTACCGAGGCTACACCTTC	NA	TRBV28	TRBJ1-2	NA
CASSLPIQIGSPPLHF	TGTGCCAGCAGCCTCCCGATTCAAATCGGTTCTCCACCCCTCCACTTT	NA	TRBV28	TRBJ1-6	many
CASSLLRTSRLDEQFF	TGTGCCAGCAGCCTCCTTCGGACTAGCCGCTTGGATGAGCAGTTCTTC	TRBD2	TRBV3-1	TRBJ2-1	many
CASSFLQGNQPQHF	TGTGCCAGTAGTTTCCTGCAGGGCAATCAGCCCCAGCATTTT	NA	TRBV19	TRBJ1-5	many
CASMGTSGVYNEQFF	TGTGCCAGCATGGGGACTAGCGGGGTATACAATGAGCAGTTCTTC	TRBD2	TRBV2	TRBJ2-1	many
CASSRTGGGSDSPLHF	TGTGCCAGCAGCCGAACGGGAGGAGGGAGCGATTCACCCCTCCACTTT	NA	TRBV16	TRBJ1-6	NA
CASSWGDSGTGEKLFF	TGTGCCAGCAGCTGGGGGGACAGCGGGACCGGTGAAAAACTGTTTTTT	TRBD1	TRBV11-3	TRBJ1-4	NA
CAIMSGGIGYGYTF	TGTGCCATCATGTCCGGGGGGATAGGCTATGGCTACACCTTC	NA	TRBV10-3	TRBJ1-2	many
CATSDPTGYAGELFF	TGTGCCACCAGTGACCCGACAGGGTACGCCGGGGAGCTGTTTTTT	TRBD1	TRBV24-1	TRBJ2-2	many
CASNNQGGGSTDTQYF	TGTGCCAGCAACAACCAGGGGGGCGGGAGCACAGATACGCAGTATTTT	NA	TRBV7-6	TRBJ2-3	many
CASSPTSGSTGELFF	TGTGCCAGCAGTCCGACTAGCGGGAGTACCGGGGAGCTGTTTTTT	TRBD2	TRBV12-3/TRBV12-4	TRBJ2-2	once
CASSLPGLNTEAFF	TGTGCCAGCAGTTTACCGGGACTGAACACTGAAGCTTTCTTT	NA	TRBV12-3/TRBV12-4	TRBJ1-1	NA
CASSAGLSGMNYEQYF	TGTGCCAGCAGCGCCGGCTTGAGCGGGATGAACTACGAGCAGTACTTC	TRBD2	TRBV6-2/TRBV6-3	TRBJ2-7	many
CASSQKAGDFNEQFF	TGTGCCAGTAGTCAAAAGGCGGGAGACTTCAATGAGCAGTTCTTC	TRBD2	TRBV19	TRBJ2-1	NA
CASSLGDQGTTEAFF	TGTGCCAGCAGCTTAGGCGACCAGGGCACCACTGAAGCTTTCTTT	NA	TRBV7-3	TRBJ1-1	many
CASSFGTQLQSDTQYF	TGTGCCAGCAGTTTTGGGACCCAACTTCAATCCGATACGCAGTATTTT	NA	TRBV27	TRBJ2-3	many
CASSVKGTGAYEQYF	TGTGCCAGCAGTGTCAAGGGGACAGGGGCCTACGAGCAGTACTTC	TRBD1	TRBV12-3/TRBV12-4	TRBJ2-7	NA
CASSPMVGLAGVQFF	TGTGCCAGCAGCCCGATGGTGGGACTAGCGGGAGTTCAGTTCTTC	TRBD2	TRBV7-2	TRBJ2-1	many
CASSQTGFFTNTEAFF	TGTGCCAGCAGCCAGACAGGGTTTTTCACGAACACTGAAGCTTTCTTT	TRBD1	TRBV3-1	TRBJ1-1	NA
CATSDPGAGGLDEQFF	TGTGCCACCAGTGACCCCGGGGCGGGAGGGCTAGATGAGCAGTTCTTC	TRBD2	TRBV24-1	TRBJ2-1	many
CASSLHRGTRMSTEAFF	TGTGCCAGCAGCTTGCACAGGGGGACCAGAATGAGCACTGAAGCTTTCTTT	TRBD1	TRBV5-5	TRBJ1-1	NA
CASSLDLVVGETQYF	TGTGCCAGCAGCTTAGATCTGGTGGTCGGGGAGACCCAGTACTTC	NA	TRBV11-2	TRBJ2-5	many
CASISLASSYNEQFF	TGTGCCAGTATCAGTCTAGCGTCATCCTACAATGAGCAGTTCTTC	NA	TRBV7-8	TRBJ2-1	many
CASSEATAIDRGGNQPQHF	TGTGCCAGCAGTGAAGCGACGGCGATCGACAGGGGAGGCAATCAGCCCCAGCATTTT	TRBD1	TRBV6-1	TRBJ1-5	many
CASSLFRSSGIGDNEQFF	TGTGCCAGCAGTTTATTCCGGTCTAGCGGGATCGGCGACAATGAGCAGTTCTTC	TRBD2	TRBV12-3/TRBV12-4	TRBJ2-1	many
CASSVSRGASGNTIYF	TGTGCCAGCAGCGTCTCCAGGGGCGCATCTGGAAACACCATATATTTT	NA	TRBV9	TRBJ1-3	few
CASSPRGGLNEQFF	TGTGCCAGCAGCCCCCGGGGGGGTTTAAATGAGCAGTTCTTC	TRBD2	TRBV27	TRBJ2-1	NA
CASSPQQGTTYEQYF	TGTGCCAGCAGCCCCCAACAGGGTACTACCTACGAGCAGTACTTC	NA	TRBV3-1	TRBJ2-7	NA
CASSLAPSAQDGEQFF	TGTGCCAGCAGCTTGGCCCCTAGCGCCCAGGATGGTGAGCAGTTCTTC	NA	TRBV5-6	TRBJ2-1	NA
CASSARRETGNYGYTF	TGTGCCAGCAGCGCGAGGAGGGAGACAGGGAACTATGGCTACACCTTC	TRBD1	TRBV9	TRBJ1-2	many
CASSLGFAGGIAFF	TGTGCCAGCAGTTTAGGGTTTGCAGGGGGAATAGCTTTCTTT	TRBD1	TRBV12-3/TRBV12-4	TRBJ1-1	many
CASSLQWAFF	TGTGCCAGCAGCTTACAGTGGGCTTTCTTT	NA	TRBV7-9	TRBJ1-1	many
CAWASQKAGDYGYTF	TGTGCCTGGGCCTCTCAGAAGGCCGGGGACTATGGCTACACCTTC	NA	TRBV30	TRBJ1-2	many
CASSFTDRVFGNTIYF	TGTGCCAGTAGTTTCACGGACAGGGTCTTTGGAAACACCATATATTTT	TRBD1	TRBV19	TRBJ1-3	many
CASRGGQPQHF	TGTGCCAGCAGGGGGGGACAGCCCCAGCATTTT	NA	TRBV6-1	TRBJ1-5	NA
CASSYRNEQFF	TGTGCCAGCAGTTACAGGAATGAGCAGTTCTTC	NA	TRBV6-5	TRBJ2-1	many